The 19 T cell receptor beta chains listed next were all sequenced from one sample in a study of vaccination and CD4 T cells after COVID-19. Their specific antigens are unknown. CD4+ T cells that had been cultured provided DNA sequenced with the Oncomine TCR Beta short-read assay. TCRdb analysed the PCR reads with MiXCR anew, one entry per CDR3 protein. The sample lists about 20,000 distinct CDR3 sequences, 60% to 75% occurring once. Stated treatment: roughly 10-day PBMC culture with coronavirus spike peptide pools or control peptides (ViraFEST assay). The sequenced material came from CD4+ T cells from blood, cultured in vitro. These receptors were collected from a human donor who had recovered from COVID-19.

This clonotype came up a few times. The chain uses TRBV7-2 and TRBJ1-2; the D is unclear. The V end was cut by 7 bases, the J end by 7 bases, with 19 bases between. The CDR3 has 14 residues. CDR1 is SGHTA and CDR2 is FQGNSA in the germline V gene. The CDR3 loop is CASNQNNSPFGYTF. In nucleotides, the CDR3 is TGTGCCAGCAACCAGAACAACTCTCCCTTTGGCTACACCTTC.

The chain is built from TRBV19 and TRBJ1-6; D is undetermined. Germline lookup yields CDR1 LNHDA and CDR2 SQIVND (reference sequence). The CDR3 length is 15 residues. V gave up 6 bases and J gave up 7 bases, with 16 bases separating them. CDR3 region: CASRISGFDNSPLHF. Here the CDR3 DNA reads TGTGCCAGTAGGATCAGCGGGTTTGACAATTCACCCCTCCACTTT.

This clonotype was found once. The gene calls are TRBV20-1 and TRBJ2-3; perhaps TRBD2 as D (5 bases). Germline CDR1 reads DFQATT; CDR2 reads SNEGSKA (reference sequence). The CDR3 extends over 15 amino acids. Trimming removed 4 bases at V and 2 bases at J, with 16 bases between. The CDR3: CSATPGGGFTDTQYF. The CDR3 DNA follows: TGCAGTGCTACCCCCGGAGGCGGGTTCACAGATACGCAGTATTTT.

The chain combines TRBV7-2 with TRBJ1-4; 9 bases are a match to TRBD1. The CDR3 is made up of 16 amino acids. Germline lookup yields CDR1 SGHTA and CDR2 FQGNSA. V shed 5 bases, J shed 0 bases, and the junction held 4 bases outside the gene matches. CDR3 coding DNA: TGTGCCAGCAGCCCGGACAGGGGAGCAACTAATGAAAAACTGTTTTTT. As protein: CASSPDRGATNEKLFF.

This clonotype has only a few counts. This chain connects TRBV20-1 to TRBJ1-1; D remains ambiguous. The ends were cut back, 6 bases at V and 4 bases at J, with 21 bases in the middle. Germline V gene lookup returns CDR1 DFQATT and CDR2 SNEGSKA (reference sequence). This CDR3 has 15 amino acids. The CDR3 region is CSATRPSALRTEAFF. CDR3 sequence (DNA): TGCAGTGCCACTAGGCCCTCGGCGCTGCGCACTGAAGCTTTCTTT.

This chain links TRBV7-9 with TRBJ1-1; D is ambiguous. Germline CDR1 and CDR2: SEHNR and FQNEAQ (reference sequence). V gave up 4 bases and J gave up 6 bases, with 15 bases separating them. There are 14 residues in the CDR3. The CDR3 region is CASSSLGALPEAFF. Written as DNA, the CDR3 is TGTGCCAGCAGCTCACTGGGAGCTCTACCTGAAGCTTTCTTT.

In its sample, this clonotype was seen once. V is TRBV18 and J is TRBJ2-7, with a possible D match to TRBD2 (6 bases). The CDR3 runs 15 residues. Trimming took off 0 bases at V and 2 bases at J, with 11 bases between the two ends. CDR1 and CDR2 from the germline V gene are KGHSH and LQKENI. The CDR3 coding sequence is TGTGCCAGCTCACCACCCTCTGGCGGGACCTACGAGCAGTACTTC. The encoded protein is CASSPPSGGTYEQYF.

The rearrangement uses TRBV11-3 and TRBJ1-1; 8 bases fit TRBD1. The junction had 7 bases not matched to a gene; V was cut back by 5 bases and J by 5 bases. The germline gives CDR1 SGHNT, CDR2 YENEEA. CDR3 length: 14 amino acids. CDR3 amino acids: CASSPRTGRTEAFF. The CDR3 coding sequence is TGTGCCAGCAGCCCCCGGACAGGGAGGACTGAAGCTTTCTTT.

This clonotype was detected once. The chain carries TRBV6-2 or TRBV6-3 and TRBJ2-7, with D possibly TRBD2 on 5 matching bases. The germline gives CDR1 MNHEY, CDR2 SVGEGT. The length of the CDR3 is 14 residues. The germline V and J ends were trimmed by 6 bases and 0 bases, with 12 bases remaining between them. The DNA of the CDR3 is TGTGCCAGCAGACTCACTAGGCCCTCCTACGAGCAGTACTTC. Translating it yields CASRLTRPSYEQYF.

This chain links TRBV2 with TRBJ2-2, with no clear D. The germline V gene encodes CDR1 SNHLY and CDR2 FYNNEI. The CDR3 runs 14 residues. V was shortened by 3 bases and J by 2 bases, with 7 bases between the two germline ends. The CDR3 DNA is TGTGCCAGCAGTGAGGGCAGTAACACCGGGGAGCTGTTTTTT. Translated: CASSEGSNTGELFF.

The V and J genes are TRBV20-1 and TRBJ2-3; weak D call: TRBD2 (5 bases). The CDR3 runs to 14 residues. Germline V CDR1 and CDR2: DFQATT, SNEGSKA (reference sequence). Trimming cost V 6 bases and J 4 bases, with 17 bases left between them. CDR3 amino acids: CSASSLRDSDTQYF. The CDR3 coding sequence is TGCAGTGCATCGAGTCTCCGGGATTCAGATACGCAGTATTTT.

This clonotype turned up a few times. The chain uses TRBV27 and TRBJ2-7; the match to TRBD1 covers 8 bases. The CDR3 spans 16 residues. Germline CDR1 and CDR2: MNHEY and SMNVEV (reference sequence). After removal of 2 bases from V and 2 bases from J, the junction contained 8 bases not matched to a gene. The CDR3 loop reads CASSLRGQGNPYEQYF. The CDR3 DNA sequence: TGTGCCAGCAGTTTACGCGGACAGGGCAACCCCTACGAGCAGTACTTC.

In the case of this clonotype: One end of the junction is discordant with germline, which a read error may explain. In DNA form, the CDR3 reads TGTGCCAGCAGTATTTTAGGGCCTGGCTACACCTTC. Protein: CASSILGPGYTF. The gene calls are TRBV19 and TRBJ1-2, with no clear D. This CDR3 region has 12 residues. Germline V gene lookup returns CDR1 LNHDA and CDR2 SQIVND (reference sequence).

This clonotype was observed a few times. In DNA form, the CDR3 reads TGTGCCAGCAGCCAGGGACAGGGGGATCAGCCCCAGCATTTT. This encodes CASSQGQGDQPQHF. The chain couples TRBV7-8 to TRBJ1-5; TRBD1 matches at 11 bases. This CDR3 is 14 amino acids long. CDR1 SGHVS and CDR2 FQNEAQ come from the germline V gene. V gave up 5 bases and J gave up 5 bases; unmatched junction bases: 2.

CDR3 nucleotide sequence: TGCAGTGCCTCACGGGCTAGCGGGGGGGGGTTGTCGAATAACATTCAGTACTTC. Its translation is CSASRASGGGLSNNIQYF. V is TRBV20-1 and J is TRBJ2-4; 12 bases fit TRBD2. V gave up 6 bases and J gave up 7 bases; unmatched junction bases: 19. The germline CDR1 and CDR2 sequences are DFQATT and SNEGSKA (reference sequence). The CDR3 totals 18 residues.

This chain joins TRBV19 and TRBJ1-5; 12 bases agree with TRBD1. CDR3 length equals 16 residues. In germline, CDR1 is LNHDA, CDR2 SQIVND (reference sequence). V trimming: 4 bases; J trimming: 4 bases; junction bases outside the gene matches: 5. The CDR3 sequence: CASSKGDRGLNQPQHF. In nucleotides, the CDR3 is TGTGCCAGTAGTAAAGGGGACAGGGGGCTTAATCAGCCCCAGCATTTT.

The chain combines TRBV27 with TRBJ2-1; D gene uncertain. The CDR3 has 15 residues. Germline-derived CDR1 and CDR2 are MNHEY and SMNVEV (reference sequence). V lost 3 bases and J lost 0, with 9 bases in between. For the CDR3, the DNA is TGTGCCAGCAGTTTGCAATCAAACTCCTACAATGAGCAGTTCTTC. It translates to CASSLQSNSYNEQFF.

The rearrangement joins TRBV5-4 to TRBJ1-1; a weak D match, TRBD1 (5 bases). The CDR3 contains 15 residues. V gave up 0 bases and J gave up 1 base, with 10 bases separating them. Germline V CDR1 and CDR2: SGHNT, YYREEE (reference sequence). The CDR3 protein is CASSLVGGANTEAFF. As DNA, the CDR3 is TGTGCCAGCAGCTTGGTCGGGGGTGCGAACACTGAAGCTTTCTTT.

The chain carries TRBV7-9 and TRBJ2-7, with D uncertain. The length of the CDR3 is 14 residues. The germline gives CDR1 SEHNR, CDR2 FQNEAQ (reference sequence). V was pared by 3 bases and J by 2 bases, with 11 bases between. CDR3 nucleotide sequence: TGTGCCAGCAGCTTCCGTCAGGCTGCCTACGAGCAGTACTTC. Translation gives CASSFRQAAYEQYF.